The next 19 T cell receptor beta chains were all read from a single sample in a study of identical twins. A single record per CDR3 protein comes from TCRdb applying MiXCR to the 5' RACE reads. This table has around 280,000 distinct CDR3 sequences, 6.5% to 9.5% appearing once. These same records also appear under a second study, on yellow fever vaccine responses in identical twins.

The specimen was memory (CD45RO+) T cells sorted from blood. These receptors were collected from a woman in her late teens or twenties in good health.

A few counts support this clonotype. The chain carries TRBV4-2 and TRBJ2-5; 10 bases map to TRBD2. The CDR3 is 17 residues long. Germline trimming cut 0 bases from V and 0 bases from J; bases unmatched to any gene: 4. In germline, CDR1 is LGHNA, CDR2 YNFKEQ. The DNA for the CDR3 is TGTGCCAGCAGCCAAGATTTAGCGGGGGGTAACCAAGAGACCCAGTACTTC. Protein sequence: CASSQDLAGGNQETQYF.

The chain employs TRBV25-1 and TRBJ1-3, with TRBD1 as a possible D gene (6 bases). Trimming left V 2 bases short and J 0 bases short, with 11 bases between. The CDR3 totals 16 residues. Germline V gene lookup returns CDR1 MGHDK and CDR2 SYGVNS. This CDR3 reads CASSEPDSYSGNTIYF. The CDR3 DNA is TGTGCCAGCAGTGAACCGGACAGCTACTCTGGAAACACCATATATTTT.

This clonotype was detected only a few times. V and J are TRBV18 and TRBJ2-3, with 9 bases matching TRBD2. This CDR3 spans 16 amino acids. V dropped 4 bases and J dropped 3; count of bases not matched to a gene: 8. Germline CDR1 is KGHSH and CDR2 is LQKENI. CDR3: CASSHTLAGRTDTQYF. Written as DNA, the CDR3 is TGTGCCAGCTCACACACGCTAGCGGGGAGAACAGATACGCAGTATTTT.

CDR3 in amino acids: CASSLRTGLYNEQFF. The DNA for the CDR3 is TGTGCCAGCAGCTTAAGGACAGGCCTGTACAATGAGCAGTTCTTC. V usage is TRBV13 and J usage is TRBJ2-1, with 7 bases lining up with TRBD1. Germline V gene sequence: CDR1 PRHDT, CDR2 FYEKMQ (reference sequence). V shed 2 bases, J shed 4 bases, and the junction held 5 bases outside the gene matches. This CDR3 spans 15 amino acids. The whole variable domain, remainder taken from reference TRBV13 and TRBJ2-1, is AAGVIQSPRHLIKEKRETATLKCYPIPRHDTVYWYQQGPGQDPQFLISFYEKMQSDKGSIPDRFSAQQFSDYHSELNMSSLELGDSALYFCASSLRTGLYNEQFFGPGTRLTVL.

This clonotype showed up just a few times. The chain recombines TRBV28 with TRBJ1-5; 8 bases are a match to TRBD1. Trimming removed 6 bases from V and 7 bases from J; junction bases left unmatched: 8. Per the germline V gene, CDR1 is MDHEN and CDR2 is SYDVKM. The length of the CDR3 is 14 residues. CDR3 sequence: CASSADRASQPQHF. The CDR3 DNA reads as TGTGCCAGCAGCGCGGACAGGGCGTCCCAGCCCCAGCATTTT.

This clonotype has a handful of counts. The chain joins TRBV20-1 to TRBJ2-5; no reliable D call. Trimming shortened V by 0 bases and J by 5 bases, and 16 bases separated the two germline ends. The germline V gene encodes CDR1 DFQATT and CDR2 SNEGSKA (reference sequence). CDR3 length: 15 residues. The CDR3 region has the DNA TGCAGTGCTAGAGATGTAGGGTCCGGTATGGAGACCCAGTACTTC. It codes for CSARDVGSGMETQYF.

The rearrangement joins TRBV20-1 to TRBJ2-7; 13 positions match TRBD2. CDR1 and CDR2 from the germline V gene are DFQATT and SNEGSKA (reference sequence). J was trimmed by 3 bases and V by 6 bases; bases with no gene match: 2. The length of the CDR3 is 13 residues. CDR3 sequence: CSAGLAGIYEQYF. The CDR3 DNA follows: TGCAGTGCGGGACTAGCGGGAATCTACGAGCAGTACTTC.

The chain combines TRBV2 with TRBJ2-1, with 7 bases that match TRBD2. Germline values: CDR1 SNHLY, CDR2 FYNNEI. CDR3 length: 14 amino acids. V shed 2 bases and J 8 bases; nucleotides not matched to a gene: 6. The CDR3 DNA reads as TGTGCCAGCAGTGAACAAGCGGGGTGGGATGAGCAGTTCTTC. This codes for CASSEQAGWDEQFF. Full variable domain (missing parts from reference TRBV2 and TRBJ2-1): EPEVTQTPSHQVTQMGQEVILRCVPISNHLYFYWYRQILGQKVEFLVSFYNNEISEKSEIFDDQFSVERPDGSNFTLKIRSTKLEDSAMYFCASSEQAGWDEQFFGPGTRLTVL.

The rearrangement uses TRBV20-1 and TRBJ2-5, with 12 bases lining up with TRBD2. V gave up 1 base and J gave up 6 bases; unmatched junction bases: 12. Germline V gene data show CDR1 as DFQATT and CDR2 as SNEGSKA (reference sequence). CDR3 length: 17 amino acids. This CDR3 reads CSARAASTSGSYQTQYF. Written as DNA, the CDR3 is TGCAGTGCTAGAGCTGCCTCGACTAGCGGGAGTTATCAGACCCAGTACTTC.

This clonotype was seen many times. The V and J genes are TRBV25-1 and TRBJ1-1, with 10 bases that match TRBD1. V trimming: 4 bases; J trimming: 3 bases; junction bases outside the gene matches: 8. The CDR3 is 16 amino acids. CDR1 and CDR2 (germline): MGHDK, SYGVNS. The CDR3 here is CASSAKLGTGDTEAFF. For the CDR3, the DNA is TGTGCCAGCAGTGCAAAGCTCGGGACAGGGGACACTGAAGCTTTCTTT.

This clonotype was counted only a few times. The CDR3 sequence: CASSYDRSGRGGPYNEQFF. The CDR3 DNA reads TGTGCCAGCAGTTACGACCGCTCAGGGCGGGGGGGCCCCTACAATGAGCAGTTCTTC. The chain has TRBV6-5 and TRBJ2-1; 9 positions match TRBD2. CDR3 size: 19 residues. V lost 2 bases to trimming and J lost 2 bases; unmatched junction nucleotides: 13. Per the germline V gene, CDR1 is MNHEY and CDR2 is SVGAGI.

The sample holds a few counts of this clonotype. The V and J genes are TRBV15 and TRBJ1-2, with D possibly being TRBD1 (6 bases). V was shortened by 5 bases and J by 5 bases, with 24 bases between the two germline ends. In germline, CDR1 is LNHNV, CDR2 YYDKDF (reference sequence). CDR3 size: 17 residues. The CDR3 sequence is CATSSPGHRNKMYGYTF. The CDR3 coding sequence is TGTGCCACCAGCTCTCCGGGACACCGAAACAAAATGTATGGCTACACCTTC.

This sequence joins TRBV5-1 and TRBJ1-2; weak D call: TRBD1 (6 bases). V lost 3 bases to trimming and J lost 4 bases, with 13 bases between them. The germline V gene has CDR1 SGHRS and CDR2 YFSETQ. The length of the CDR3 is 14 residues. In DNA form, the CDR3 reads TGCGCCAGCAGCTACGCGGACAGCGTCTATGGCTACACCTTC. As protein: CASSYADSVYGYTF.

This clonotype was seen at least ten times. The rearrangement links TRBV11-3 to TRBJ2-1; D call uncertain. V was shortened by 5 bases and J by 6 bases, with 5 bases between the two germline ends. CDR3 size: 11 residues. Germline V gene data show CDR1 as SGHNT and CDR2 as YENEEA. The CDR3 reads CASSHRNEQFF. CDR3 nucleotides: TGTGCCAGCAGCCACCGCAATGAGCAGTTCTTC.

This clonotype appeared many times. J is TRBJ2-7 and V is TRBV11-1; weak D call: TRBD1 (6 bases). Germline V CDR1 and CDR2: SGHAT, FQDESV (reference sequence). The V end lost 2 bases, the J end lost 6 bases, and 26 bases lay between the germline ends. This CDR3 is 18 amino acids long. The CDR3 region is CASSLIGGALRAASEQYF. CDR3 coding DNA: TGTGCCAGCAGCTTAATAGGGGGTGCACTACGAGCAGCCTCCGAGCAGTACTTC.

This chain links TRBV28 with TRBJ2-1; a possible D gene is TRBD2 (5 bases). This CDR3 has 14 amino acids. The V end lost 6 bases, the J end lost 1 base, and 10 bases lay between the germline ends. Germline assignment: CDR1 MDHEN and CDR2 SYDVKM. Written as DNA, the CDR3 is TGTGCCAGCAGGAGGGAGTTGTCCTACAATGAGCAGTTCTTC. Its protein is CASRRELSYNEQFF.

The chain employs TRBV20-1 and TRBJ2-3; 7 bases match TRBD2. The ends lost 1 base at V and 0 bases at J; junction bases unmatched: 7. The CDR3 totals 16 residues. Germline CDR1 reads DFQATT; CDR2 reads SNEGSKA (reference sequence). The CDR3 DNA reads TGCAGTGCTAGAGTGGGGGGGGGATATAGCACAGATACGCAGTATTTT. It translates to CSARVGGGYSTDTQYF.

In this sample, this clonotype turned up many times. V is TRBV6-4 and J is TRBJ2-2, with D perhaps being TRBD1 or TRBD2 (5 bases each). CDR3 size: 14 residues. The germline gives CDR1 MRHNA, CDR2 SNTAGT. The V end was cut by 2 bases, the J end by 1 base, with 5 bases between. The CDR3 sequence: CASSDGGNTGELFF. DNA of the CDR3: TGTGCCAGCAGTGACGGGGGGAACACCGGGGAGCTGTTTTTT.

The J gene is TRBJ2-3, the V gene TRBV11-3; 8 nucleotides agree with TRBD1. This CDR3 has 15 residues. Per the germline V gene, CDR1 is SGHNT and CDR2 is YENEEA. V shed 5 bases and J 7 bases; nucleotides not matched to a gene: 11. CDR3 loop: CASSPGQGAQNTQYF. The DNA of the CDR3 is TGTGCCAGCAGCCCGGGCCAGGGGGCGCAAAATACGCAGTATTTT.